This TCR beta chain was sequenced during a study of cytomegalovirus exposure and HLA in healthy donors. PCR used 60 Vbeta primers and 13 Jbeta primers. Profiled with immunoSEQ multiplex PCR; TCRdb holds only in-frame clones, not every one. The sample shows about 140,000 clones, about 78% of them seen only once. CDR3 length equals 13 residues. Germline V gene data show CDR1 as SNHLY and CDR2 as FYNNEI. V lost 9 bases to trimming and J lost 8 bases, with 19 bases between them. Sequencing was carried out using PBMCs. This TCR was sampled from a man aged 35-49 years in good health and CMV-seropositive. The chain carries TRBV2 and TRBJ1-2; D ambiguous. CDR3 bases: TGTGCCAGTAAGGTTCAACCTGTGGAGGGCTACACCTTC. Amino acid sequence: CASKVQPVEGYTF.